These 3 T cell receptor beta chains originate from one sample sequenced in a study of cytomegalovirus exposure and HLA in healthy donors. Here immunoSEQ multiplex PCR was the method, and the copy in TCRdb shows in-frame clones only, minus some. This sample has approximately 130,000 clones, with 70% to 90% found just once. Sequencing was carried out using PBMCs. Receptor source: a woman under 30 in good health and CMV-seronegative.

J is TRBJ2-7 and V is TRBV7-6; TRBD1 matches 7 bases. Germline loops: CDR1 SGHVS, CDR2 FNYEAQ. Trimming removed 5 bases from V and 6 bases from J; junction bases left unmatched: 4. The CDR3 sequence is 12 residues long. The CDR3 is CASSNTGVEQYF. CDR3 bases: TGTGCCAGCAGCAACACAGGGGTCGAGCAGTACTTC.

The chain couples TRBV4-2 to TRBJ2-3; 8 nucleotides agree with TRBD2. Germline V gene data show CDR1 as LGHNA and CDR2 as YNFKEQ. V shed 0 bases and J 4 bases; nucleotides not matched to a gene: 15. There are 19 residues in the CDR3. The CDR3 sequence: CASSQDGGGGMIGADTQYF. The CDR3 nucleotides read TGTGCCAGCAGCCAAGATGGGGGCGGGGGGATGATCGGTGCAGATACGCAGTATTTT.

In its sample, this clone was seen a few times. This chain uses TRBV30 with TRBJ1-1; D may be TRBD1 (5 bases). The germline V gene encodes CDR1 GTSNPN and CDR2 SVGIG (reference sequence). This CDR3 contains 14 residues. V was trimmed by 0 bases and J by 0 bases, leaving 8 bases between them. CDR3 nucleotide sequence: TGTGCCTGGAGTGTACGGGGGATGAACACTGAAGCTTTCTTT. Protein: CAWSVRGMNTEAFF. Full variable domain (remainder filled in from reference TRBV30 and TRBJ1-1): SQTIHQWPATLVQPVGSPLSLECTVEGTSNPNLYWYRQAAGRGLQLLFYSVGIGQISSEVPQNLSASRPQDRQFILSSKKLLLSDSGFYLCAWSVRGMNTEAFFGQGTRLTVV.